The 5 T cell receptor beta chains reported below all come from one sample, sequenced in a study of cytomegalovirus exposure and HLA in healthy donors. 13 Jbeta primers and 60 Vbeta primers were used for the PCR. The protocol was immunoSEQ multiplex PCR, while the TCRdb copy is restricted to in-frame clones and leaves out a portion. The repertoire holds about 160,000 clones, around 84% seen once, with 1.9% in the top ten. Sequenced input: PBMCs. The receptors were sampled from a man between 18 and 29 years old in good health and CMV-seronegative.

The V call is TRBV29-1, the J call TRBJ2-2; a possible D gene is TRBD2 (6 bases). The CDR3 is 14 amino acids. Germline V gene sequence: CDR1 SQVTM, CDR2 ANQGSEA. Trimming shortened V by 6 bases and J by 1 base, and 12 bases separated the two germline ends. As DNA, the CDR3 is TGCAGCGTCGCCGGAGGGTGGAACACCGGGGAGCTGTTTTTT. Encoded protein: CSVAGGWNTGELFF.

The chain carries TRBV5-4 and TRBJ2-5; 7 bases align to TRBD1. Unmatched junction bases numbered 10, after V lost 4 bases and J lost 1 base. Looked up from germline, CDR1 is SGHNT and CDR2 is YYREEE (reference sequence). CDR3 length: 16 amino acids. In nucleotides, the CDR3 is TGTGCCAGCAGCGAACAGAAACAGGGGCTCCAAGAGACCCAGTACTTC. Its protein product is CASSEQKQGLQETQYF.

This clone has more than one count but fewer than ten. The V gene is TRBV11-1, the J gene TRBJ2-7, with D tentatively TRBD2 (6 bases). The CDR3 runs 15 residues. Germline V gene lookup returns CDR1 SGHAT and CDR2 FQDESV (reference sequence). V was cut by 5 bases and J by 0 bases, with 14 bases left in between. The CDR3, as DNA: TGTGCCAGCAGCACCACCATGGAGGGCTCCTACGAGCAGTACTTC. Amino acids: CASSTTMEGSYEQYF.

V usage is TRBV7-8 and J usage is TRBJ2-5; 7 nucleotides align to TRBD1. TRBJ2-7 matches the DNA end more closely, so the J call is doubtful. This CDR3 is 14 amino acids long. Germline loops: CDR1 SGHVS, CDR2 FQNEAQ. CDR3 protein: CASSLSGQTYEQYF. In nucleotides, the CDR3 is TGTGCCAGCAGCTTGTCGGGACAGACATACGAGCAGTACTTC.

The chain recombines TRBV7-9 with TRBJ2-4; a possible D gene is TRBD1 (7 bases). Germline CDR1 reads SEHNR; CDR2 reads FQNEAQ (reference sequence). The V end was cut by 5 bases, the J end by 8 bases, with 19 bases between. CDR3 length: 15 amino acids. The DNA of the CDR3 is TGTGCCAGCAGCAGGTTCGGTGGGGGGACAGACATTCAGTACTTC. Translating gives CASSRFGGGTDIQYF.